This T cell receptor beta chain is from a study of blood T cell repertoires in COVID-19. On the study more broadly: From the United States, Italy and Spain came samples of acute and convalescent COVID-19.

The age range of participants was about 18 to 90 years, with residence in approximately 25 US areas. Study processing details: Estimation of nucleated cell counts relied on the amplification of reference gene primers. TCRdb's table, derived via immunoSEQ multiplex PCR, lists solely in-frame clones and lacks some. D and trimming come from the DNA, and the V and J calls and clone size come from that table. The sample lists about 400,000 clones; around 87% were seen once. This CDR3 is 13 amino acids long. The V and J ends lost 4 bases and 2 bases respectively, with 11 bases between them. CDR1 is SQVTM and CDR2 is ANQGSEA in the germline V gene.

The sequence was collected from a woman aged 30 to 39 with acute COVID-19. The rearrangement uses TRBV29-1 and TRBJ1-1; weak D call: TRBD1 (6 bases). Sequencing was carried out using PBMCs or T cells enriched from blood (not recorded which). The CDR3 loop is CSVVTGLNTEAFF. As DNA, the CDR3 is TGCAGCGTTGTCACAGGGCTAAACACTGAAGCTTTCTTT.